Following are 31 T cell receptor beta chains from one sample sequenced in a study of shared clonotypes between healthy human individuals. Clones were read by immunoSEQ multiplex PCR, and TCRdb kept only the in-frame ones, dropping some. Counted here are roughly 520,000 clones, 90% to 97% occurring once; the ten biggest clones make up approximately 0.067%. The sequencing sample was made of naive CD4+ T cells sorted from blood. Subset here: CD45RA+ positively selected. These receptors were taken from a woman aged 25-40 years in good health.

The V and J genes are TRBV29-1 and TRBJ1-1; D unresolved. The CDR3 length is 14 residues. Trimming removed 1 base at V and 1 base at J, with 10 bases between. From germline, CDR1 is SQVTM and CDR2 ANQGSEA. CDR3 region: CSVEVEGWNTEAFF. In DNA form, the CDR3 reads TGCAGCGTTGAAGTAGAAGGGTGGAACACTGAAGCTTTCTTT.

The gene calls are TRBV7-2 and TRBJ2-3; 7 nucleotides match TRBD1. The ends lost 6 bases at V and 4 bases at J; junction bases unmatched: 10. Germline values: CDR1 SGHTA, CDR2 FQGNSA. The CDR3 length is 15 residues. CDR3 nucleotides: TGTGCCAGCAGGATCCCGACAGGGAAAGCAGATACGCAGTATTTT. Translation gives CASRIPTGKADTQYF.

The V and J genes are TRBV6-6 and TRBJ1-2; 8 positions agree with TRBD1. Germline CDR1 and CDR2: MNHNY and SVGAGI (reference sequence). J lost 2 bases, V lost 2 bases, and 4 bases had no gene match. This CDR3 is built from 15 residues. The CDR3 DNA follows: TGTGCCAGCAGTTACCCACAGGGGGTGAACTATGGCTACACCTTC. It encodes CASSYPQGVNYGYTF.

V is TRBV19 and J is TRBJ2-1, with 7 positions matching TRBD2. CDR3 length: 14 residues. Germline V gives CDR1 LNHDA, CDR2 SQIVND (reference sequence). J was trimmed by 2 bases and V by 5 bases; bases with no gene match: 3. In nucleotides, the CDR3 is TGTGCCAGTAGTTCTAGCGGCACCTACAATGAGCAGTTCTTC. The encoded protein is CASSSSGTYNEQFF. Full variable domain (remainder filled in from reference TRBV19 and TRBJ2-1): DGGITQSPKYLFRKEGQNVTLSCEQNLNHDAMYWYRQDPGQGLRLIYYSQIVNDFQKGDIAEGYSVSREKKESFPLTVTSAQKNPTAFYLCASSSSGTYNEQFFGPGTRLTVL.

The CDR3 coding sequence is TGTGCCAGCAGTGATTTTGGCGGCTACACCTTC. It codes for CASSDFGGYTF. The V call is TRBV6-1, the J call TRBJ1-2, with no clear D. Trimming removed 3 bases at V and 8 bases at J, with 7 bases between. Germline CDR1 reads MNHNS; CDR2 reads SASEGT. CDR3 length: 11 residues.

This clone was seen a single time. The chain employs TRBV18 and TRBJ2-3; TRBD2 aligns across 10 bases. V dropped 5 bases and J dropped 1; count of bases not matched to a gene: 9. Germline V gives CDR1 KGHSH, CDR2 LQKENI. The CDR3 is made up of 17 amino acids. The CDR3 loop is CASSSSGTSAGTDTQYF. The CDR3 nucleotides are TGTGCCAGCTCATCCTCCGGGACTAGCGCCGGCACAGATACGCAGTATTTT.

With regard to this clone: Distinct nucleotide sequences in the sample also encode this CDR3. The CDR3 region is CASSRSGSSYNEQFF. CDR3 DNA sequence: TGTGCCAGCAGCCGTAGCGGGAGTTCCTACAATGAGCAGTTCTTC. The chain carries TRBV7-9 and TRBJ2-1; TRBD2 agrees at 9 bases. CDR3 length equals 15 residues. The V gene end was trimmed by 5 bases and the J gene end by 1 base; junction bases not matched to a gene: 3. Per the germline V gene, CDR1 is SEHNR and CDR2 is FQNEAQ (reference sequence).

The chain couples TRBV5-1 to TRBJ2-2; unclear D gene. Germline CDR1 reads SGHRS; CDR2 reads YFSETQ. This CDR3 contains 13 residues. Trimming stripped 4 bases from V and 7 bases from J, with 11 bases between. CDR3 bases: TGCGCCAGCAGCCTCAATCTGGGCGGGGAGCTGTTTTTT. Translation: CASSLNLGGELFF.

The chain has TRBV7-7 and TRBJ2-7; D unclear. V gave up 2 bases and J gave up 2 bases, with 13 bases separating them. The germline V gene encodes CDR1 SSHAT and CDR2 FNYEAQ (reference sequence). The CDR3 has 15 residues. Written as DNA, the CDR3 is TGTGCCAGCAGCTTAAAGAAAGGATTACCCTACGAGCAGTACTTC. It codes for CASSLKKGLPYEQYF.

The chain recombines TRBV19 with TRBJ1-5; D unclear. This CDR3 has 15 residues. CDR1 is LNHDA, CDR2 SQIVND, per germline (reference sequence). V lost 6 bases to trimming and J lost 4 bases, with 16 bases between them. As DNA, the CDR3 is TGTGCCAGTAGCCATCGGGCAAATAATAATCAGCCCCAGCATTTT. Its translation is CASSHRANNNQPQHF.

The chain is built from TRBV4-1 and TRBJ2-3; D remains ambiguous. Germline V CDR1 and CDR2: MGHRA, YSYEKL. Trimming pared 1 base from V and 1 base from J, leaving 18 bases between. The CDR3 consists of 18 residues. For the CDR3, the DNA is TGCGCCAGCAGCCAAGTCCTATTGATGGTTCCGGGCACAGATACGCAGTATTTT. It encodes CASSQVLLMVPGTDTQYF.

The chain uses TRBV19 and TRBJ2-3; 7 bases fit TRBD1. CDR3 length: 15 residues. The V gene's germline CDR1 is LNHDA and CDR2 SQIVND (reference sequence). J was trimmed by 2 bases and V by 7 bases; bases with no gene match: 9. The CDR3 DNA follows: TGTGCCAGTAAGAAAGTGACAGGGTCCACAGATACGCAGTATTTT. It is translated as CASKKVTGSTDTQYF.

The chain links TRBV7-9 to TRBJ1-1; tentatively, D is TRBD1 (5 bases). CDR3 length equals 14 residues. Germline CDR1 reads SEHNR; CDR2 reads FQNEAQ (reference sequence). V lost 7 bases to trimming and J lost 6 bases, with 18 bases between them. The CDR3, as DNA: TGTGCCAGCATCCGGACCCAGGGCAGGGCTGAAGCTTTCTTT. Translation gives CASIRTQGRAEAFF.

On this clone itself: Different DNA sequences within this sample yield the same CDR3. The chain uses TRBV18 and TRBJ2-7; 8 bases match TRBD1. This CDR3 has 13 residues. V gave up 6 bases and J gave up 2 bases; unmatched junction bases: 3. Germline V CDR1 and CDR2: KGHSH, LQKENI. CDR3: CASSPTGAYEQYF. The DNA of the CDR3 is TGTGCCAGCTCGCCGACAGGGGCCTACGAGCAGTACTTC.

The chain links TRBV30 to TRBJ1-2; no reliable D call. The CDR3 length is 11 residues. Germline-derived CDR1 and CDR2 are GTSNPN and SVGIG (reference sequence). V lost 8 bases and J lost 4, with 11 bases in between. Written as DNA, the CDR3 is TGTGCCCACGGCGGTATCTATGGCTACACCTTC. It is translated as CAHGGIYGYTF. Together with reference TRBV30 and TRBJ1-2, the CDR3 gives the full variable domain: SQTIHQWPATLVQPVGSPLSLECTVEGTSNPNLYWYRQAAGRGLQLLFYSVGIGQISSEVPQNLSASRPQDRQFILSSKKLLLSDSGFYLCAHGGIYGYTFGSGTRLTVV.

The chain recombines TRBV29-1 with TRBJ2-2; unclear D gene. From germline, CDR1 is SQVTM and CDR2 ANQGSEA. The ends were cut back, 4 bases at V and 7 bases at J, with 7 bases in the middle. This CDR3 has 11 amino acids. CDR3 nucleotide sequence: TGCAGCGTTGCCATCAGCGGGGAGCTGTTTTTT. Amino acid sequence: CSVAISGELFF.

The chain uses TRBV10-1 and TRBJ2-1, with TRBD2 matching over 10 bases. Germline CDR1 WNHNN, CDR2 SYGVQD (reference sequence). V shed 6 bases and J 13 bases; nucleotides not matched to a gene: 9. CDR3 length: 13 residues. CDR3 coding DNA: TGCGCCAGCAGCCCCGGAGCGGGAGGGGATCAGTTCTTC. Translation gives CASSPGAGGDQFF.

This clone was picked up one time. The genes are TRBV27 and TRBJ2-3; 8 nucleotides agree with TRBD2. The V and J ends lost 8 bases and 3 bases, in that order; junction bases with no gene match: 7. The V gene's germline CDR1 is MNHEY and CDR2 SMNVEV (reference sequence). The CDR3 loop spans 14 amino acids. The DNA for the CDR3 is TGTGCCAGCGCACAGCGGGAGAGGACAGATACGCAGTATTTT. It specifies CASAQRERTDTQYF.

The J gene is TRBJ2-5, the V gene TRBV28, with 8 bases that match TRBD1. Germline V CDR1 and CDR2: MDHEN, SYDVKM. This CDR3 is 18 amino acids long. V was pared by 3 bases and J by 3 bases, with 15 bases of the junction left unmatched. The CDR3 nucleotides read TGTGCCAGCAGTTTCCAATCAGGACAGGGAGGCCGCAAAGAGACCCAGTACTTC. Translated, it gives CASSFQSGQGGRKETQYF.

This sequence joins TRBV7-8 and TRBJ1-1, with 12 bases aligning to TRBD1. CDR1 and CDR2 from the germline V gene are SGHVS and FQNEAQ. J was trimmed by 5 bases and V by 0 bases; bases with no gene match: 4. This CDR3 comprises 16 residues. The chain's CDR3 is CASSLAGTGGLTEAFF. CDR3 nucleotides: TGTGCCAGCAGCTTAGCGGGGACAGGGGGCTTGACTGAAGCTTTCTTT.

This clone was seen once. The J gene is TRBJ1-4, the V gene TRBV18; D call uncertain. The CDR3 runs 15 residues. Trimming took 3 bases from V and 3 from J, leaving 11 bases between them. CDR1 is KGHSH and CDR2 is LQKENI in the germline V gene. CDR3 sequence: CASSPDFGANEKLFF. Written as DNA, the CDR3 is TGTGCCAGCTCACCGGACTTTGGGGCTAATGAAAAACTGTTTTTT.

This rearrangement joins TRBV2 to TRBJ2-7; D remains unclear. The CDR3 sequence is 10 residues long. Germline-derived CDR1 and CDR2 are SNHLY and FYNNEI. V was cut by 4 bases and J by 3 bases, with 1 base left in between. CDR3 region: CASSVYEQYF. CDR3 nucleotide sequence: TGTGCCAGCAGTGTCTACGAGCAGTACTTC.

V is TRBV11-2 and J is TRBJ2-7; 13 nucleotides match TRBD2. This CDR3 region has 14 residues. Trimming at V came to 6 bases and at J to 6 bases, leaving 5 bases not matched to a gene. Germline CDR1 and CDR2: SGHAT and FQNNGV. CDR3 nucleotides: TGTGCCAGCAGGACTAGCGGGAGGATCTCCGAGCAGTACTTC. This sequence encodes CASRTSGRISEQYF.

V and J are TRBV6-1 and TRBJ2-7; D tentatively reads TRBD1 or TRBD2 (6 bases each). The CDR3 is made up of 15 amino acids. Trimming removed 6 bases at V and 2 bases at J, with 17 bases between. Germline values: CDR1 MNHNS, CDR2 SASEGT. CDR3 in amino acids: CASSPERGRAYEQYF. Written as DNA, the CDR3 is TGTGCCAGCAGCCCGGAACGGGGGCGCGCCTACGAGCAGTACTTC.

This clone was counted between two and nine times. V is TRBV10-1 and J is TRBJ2-7; TRBD1 aligns across 9 bases. The V and J ends lost 5 bases and 6 bases, in that order; junction bases with no gene match: 5. Germline assignment: CDR1 WNHNN and CDR2 SYGVQD (reference sequence). The CDR3 loop spans 13 amino acids. The CDR3 here is CASSPTGGGEQYF. The CDR3 DNA reads TGCGCCAGCAGTCCAACAGGGGGCGGCGAGCAGTACTTC.

V and J are TRBV2 and TRBJ1-1, with D hard to call. Germline values: CDR1 SNHLY, CDR2 FYNNEI. V dropped 11 bases and J dropped 3 bases, with 10 bases sitting between them. This CDR3 contains 11 residues. CDR3 nucleotides: TGTGCCCCGGGGTTCTACACTGAAGCTTTCTTT. This gives the protein CAPGFYTEAFF. The whole variable domain, remainder taken from reference TRBV2 and TRBJ1-1, is EPEVTQTPSHQVTQMGQEVILRCVPISNHLYFYWYRQILGQKVEFLVSFYNNEISEKSEIFDDQFSVERPDGSNFTLKIRSTKLEDSAMYFCAPGFYTEAFFGQGTRLTVV.

In the case of this clone: Other DNA sequences in this specimen translate into the identical CDR3. V is TRBV28 and J is TRBJ2-7; no clear D. Per the germline V gene, CDR1 is MDHEN and CDR2 is SYDVKM. V lost 1 base, J lost 3 bases, and 4 bases lay in between. The CDR3 runs to 12 residues. This CDR3 reads CASSLLRYEQYF. In nucleotides, the CDR3 is TGTGCCAGCAGTTTATTGCGCTACGAGCAGTACTTC.

The V gene is TRBV5-1, the J gene TRBJ2-2, with D possibly being TRBD2 (5 bases). CDR3 length: 17 amino acids. Germline CDR1 SGHRS, CDR2 YFSETQ. The V end was cut by 0 bases, the J end by 4 bases, with 16 bases between. CDR3 sequence reads: CASSLGPQTIITGELFF. The CDR3 coding sequence is TGCGCCAGCAGCTTGGGACCCCAGACTATAATCACCGGGGAGCTGTTTTTT.

The rearrangement uses TRBV4-1 and TRBJ2-7; 7 nucleotides match TRBD1. The CDR3 runs to 14 residues. Germline-derived CDR1 and CDR2 are MGHRA and YSYEKL. After removal of 1 base from V and 1 base from J, the junction contained 1 base not matched to a gene. CDR3 loop: CASSQAGGSYEQYF. The CDR3 coding sequence is TGCGCCAGCAGCCAAGCAGGGGGATCCTACGAGCAGTACTTC.

This chain joins TRBV6-5 and TRBJ2-2, with D perhaps TRBD1 or TRBD2 (6 bases each). Deletions cut 8 bases from V and 0 bases from J, with 13 bases between. Germline-derived CDR1 and CDR2 are MNHEY and SVGAGI. The CDR3 has 15 amino acids. This CDR3 reads CASRGRATNTGELFF. The CDR3 DNA follows: TGTGCCAGCCGGGGGCGGGCCACGAACACCGGGGAGCTGTTTTTT.

This chain links TRBV15 with TRBJ2-3; D is ambiguous. This CDR3 is 15 amino acids long. Germline CDR1 is LNHNV and CDR2 is YYDKDF (reference sequence). V was pared by 0 bases and J by 0 bases, with 7 bases between. CDR3 sequence reads: CATSRDTSSTDTQYF. The CDR3 DNA is TGTGCCACCAGCAGAGACACCTCTAGCACAGATACGCAGTATTTT.